This T cell receptor beta chain was sequenced in a study of cytomegalovirus exposure and HLA in healthy donors. Whole-study results and caveats: In presence/absence analyses, roughly uniform sequencing depth across donors was assumed. Some TCR beta chains (164 of them) were listed as cytomegalovirus-associated. A later analysis found most CMV-associated TCR beta chains apparently HLA-restricted.

Primers for the PCR totalled 60 Vbeta and 13 Jbeta. Authors' processing steps: An analysis that came later counted roughly 80 million unique TCR beta chains, approximately 11 million shared. Sequencing was performed with immunoSEQ multiplex PCR; in TCRdb, only in-frame clones are kept and a portion is missing. For V, J and clone size, that table is used; D and trimming come from the DNA. Of 55,000 to 70,000 clones in the sample, 70% to 90% were seen once. Points on this clone: Antigen: not known.

Germline-derived CDR1 and CDR2 are SGHTS and YDEGEE. CDR3 length equals 14 residues. Trimming pared 1 base from V and 5 bases from J, leaving 13 bases between. The specimen was PBMCs. The rearrangement uses TRBV5-8 and TRBJ2-7; D is possibly TRBD1 (6 bases). The receptor was derived from a woman aged 25 to 39 in good health and CMV-seronegative. CDR3 in amino acids: CASSLLYRADEQYF. CDR3 coding DNA: TGTGCCAGCAGCTTGTTGTACAGGGCCGACGAGCAGTACTTC.